This T cell receptor beta chain emerged from a study of cytomegalovirus exposure and HLA in healthy donors. 13 Jbeta primers and 60 Vbeta primers were used for the PCR. This table comes from immunoSEQ multiplex PCR, and its TCRdb copy is limited to in-frame clones, with some not included. The sample contains around 180,000 clones, about 82% of which appear only once. Material: PBMCs. The TCR originated in a male donor in good health and CMV-seronegative.

As DNA, the CDR3 is TGTGCCAGCAGCGTAGCTCGGAACCCCCGTCAGGGAACCGGGGAGCTGTTTTTT. The encoded protein is CASSVARNPRQGTGELFF. The chain links TRBV9 to TRBJ2-2; maybe TRBD1 (5 bases). The CDR3 sequence is 18 residues long. In germline, CDR1 is SGDLS, CDR2 YYNGEE. V was pared by 0 bases and J by 5 bases, with 20 bases between.